The 9 T cell receptor beta chains presented below share a single source sample, sequenced in a study of siplizumab effects on memory and regulatory T cells. Here immunoSEQ multiplex PCR was the method, and the copy in TCRdb shows in-frame clones only, minus some. The sample has tens of thousands of clones; roughly 93% are singletons. The material sequenced was CD8+ T cells sorted from blood. The receptors here all came from a human donor in good health.

Concerning this clone: Other DNA sequences from this sample encode an identical CDR3 as well. CDR3 loop: CSVEREETQYF. CDR3 nucleotides: TGCAGCGTTGAGCGGGAAGAGACCCAGTACTTC. The chain is built from TRBV29-1 and TRBJ2-5, with D possibly matching TRBD2 (5 bases). CDR3 length: 11 residues. Trimming pared 3 bases from V and 3 bases from J, leaving 5 bases between. The V gene's germline CDR1 is SQVTM and CDR2 ANQGSEA. Filled out from reference TRBV29-1 and TRBJ2-5, the complete variable domain reads SAVISQKPSRDICQRGTSLTIQCQVDSQVTMMFWYRQQPGQSLTLIATANQGSEATYESGFVIDKFPISRPNLTFSTLTVSNMSPEDSSIYLCSVEREETQYFGPGTRLLVL.

This clone came up once. The CDR3 reads CASSPILWGVENEQFF. The DNA of the CDR3 is TGTGCCAGCAGCCCCATCCTCTGGGGGGTAGAGAATGAGCAGTTCTTC. The J gene is TRBJ2-1, the V gene TRBV6-6; D possibly corresponds to TRBD2 (6 bases). This CDR3 is built from 16 residues. Trimming took 6 bases from V and 7 from J, leaving 22 bases between them. Germline lookup yields CDR1 MNHNY and CDR2 SVGAGI (reference sequence).

The gene calls are TRBV7-9 and TRBJ2-7; the match to TRBD1 covers 7 bases. The CDR3 consists of 15 residues. Unmatched junction bases numbered 12, after V lost 5 bases and J lost 5 bases. Germline V lookup: CDR1 SEHNR, CDR2 FQNEAQ (reference sequence). The CDR3 is CASSQGQAPTNEQYF. DNA for the CDR3: TGTGCCAGCAGCCAAGGACAGGCACCTACCAACGAGCAGTACTTC.

The J gene is TRBJ1-2, the V gene TRBV6-6, with D perhaps matching TRBD1 (5 bases). V was trimmed by 3 bases and J by 0 bases, leaving 14 bases between them. Germline V CDR1 and CDR2: MNHNY, SVGAGI (reference sequence). This CDR3 is 16 amino acids long. CDR3 amino acids: CASSYSSQGSNYGYTF. DNA for the CDR3: TGTGCCAGCAGTTATTCCTCGCAGGGTTCTAACTATGGCTACACCTTC.

The DNA for the CDR3 is TGTGCCAGCAGCCCCCCGGGGTACTCCTACGAGCAGTACTTC. It codes for CASSPPGYSYEQYF. The chain employs TRBV7-9 and TRBJ2-7; D is possibly TRBD2 (5 bases). The germline V gene encodes CDR1 SEHNR and CDR2 FQNEAQ (reference sequence). With 5 bases removed from V and 0 bases from J, the gap between germline ends came to 11 bases. The CDR3 spans 14 residues.

As for this clone: Germline is not matched at one junction end, which may reflect a read error. This chain uses TRBV7-7 with TRBJ2-1; 8 bases are a match to TRBD2. Germline V gives CDR1 SSHAT, CDR2 FNYEAQ (reference sequence). The CDR3 totals 12 residues. The DNA for the CDR3 is TGTGCTAGCAGCCATCGGGGGGGTAGGCAGTTCTTC. This encodes CASSHRGGRQFF.

The gene calls are TRBV6-1 and TRBJ2-3; D may be TRBD2 (6 bases). V lost 2 bases to trimming and J lost 2 bases, with 20 bases between them. The CDR3 has 18 amino acids. The germline V gene has CDR1 MNHNS and CDR2 SASEGT. The CDR3 nucleotides are TGTGCCAGCAGTGAAATTTTTAGGTATGGCGGGGACACAGATACGCAGTATTTT. This encodes CASSEIFRYGGDTDTQYF.

The genes are TRBV9 and TRBJ1-5; TRBD1 matches 7 bases. With V trimmed by 3 bases and J by 4 bases, 4 bases remained unmatched. Looked up from germline, CDR1 is SGDLS and CDR2 is YYNGEE. This CDR3 is 14 amino acids long. This CDR3 is CASSADRANQPQHF. The CDR3 region has the DNA TGTGCCAGCAGCGCCGACAGGGCTAATCAGCCCCAGCATTTT. Filled out from reference TRBV9 and TRBJ1-5, the complete variable domain reads DSGVTQTPKHLITATGQRVTLRCSPRSGDLSVYWYQQSLDQGLQFLIQYYNGEERAKGNILERFSAQQFPDLHSELNLSSLELGDSALYFCASSADRANQPQHFGDGTRLSIL.

The chain employs TRBV6-5 and TRBJ2-1; D not resolved. The V gene lost 5 bases and the J gene lost 0 bases, with 11 bases spanning the gap. The CDR3 has 15 amino acids. In germline, CDR1 is MNHEY, CDR2 SVGAGI. CDR3 DNA sequence: TGTGCCAGCAGTACGGACGGTAGCTCCTACAATGAGCAGTTCTTC. Its protein is CASSTDGSSYNEQFF.